This passage covers 10 T cell receptor beta chains from one sample sequenced in a study of shared clonotypes between healthy human individuals. Here immunoSEQ multiplex PCR was the method, and the copy in TCRdb shows in-frame clones only, minus some. The table records under 2.5 million clones, around 93% of them present only once. The sample taken for sequencing was naive CD4+ T cells from PBMCs. Subset specified: CD45RA+ positively selected. The source of these receptors is a man aged 18 to 29 in good health. Some clones in this sample may be carry-over from other donors' samples.

V gene TRBV19 combines with J gene TRBJ2-5; tentative D call: TRBD1 (6 bases). V lost 0 bases, J lost 6 bases, and 8 bases lay in between. CDR1 is LNHDA and CDR2 is SQIVND in the germline V gene (reference sequence). The CDR3 is 13 amino acids. In DNA form, the CDR3 reads TGTGCCAGTAGTATAGACAGGGACAAGACCCAGTACTTC. Translation gives CASSIDRDKTQYF.

V is TRBV5-4 and J is TRBJ1-2; D uncertain. Germline V gene lookup returns CDR1 SGHNT and CDR2 YYREEE (reference sequence). The ends were cut back, 4 bases at V and 8 bases at J, with 15 bases in the middle. The CDR3 totals 13 residues. The CDR3 nucleotides are TGTGCCAGCAGCCCCACCCCTGACAACGGCTACACCTTC. Its protein is CASSPTPDNGYTF.

This clone came up once. V usage is TRBV2 and J usage is TRBJ1-3, with 9 bases that match TRBD1. V lost 8 bases, J lost 0 bases, and 5 bases stayed unmatched. The CDR3 spans 15 residues. Per germline, CDR1 SNHLY and CDR2 FYNNEI. CDR3 loop: CASSGTGISGNTIYF. CDR3 in DNA: TGTGCCAGCTCGGGGACAGGGATCTCTGGAAACACCATATATTTT.

Details on this clone: The sample contains more than one DNA sequence encoding this CDR3. This chain joins TRBV5-1 and TRBJ2-1; D call uncertain. The CDR3 runs to 14 residues. Germline V gives CDR1 SGHRS, CDR2 YFSETQ. V gave up 0 bases and J gave up 2 bases, with 6 bases separating them. The CDR3 DNA sequence: TGCGCCAGCAGCTTGGAGGGAACCTACAATGAGCAGTTCTTC. Protein: CASSLEGTYNEQFF.

This chain uses TRBV7-9 with TRBJ2-2, with 8 bases lining up with TRBD2. Trimming at V came to 6 bases and at J to 4 bases, leaving 13 bases not matched to a gene. CDR3 length equals 17 residues. Germline V gene lookup returns CDR1 SEHNR and CDR2 FQNEAQ (reference sequence). DNA of the CDR3: TGTGCCAGCAGTCAAAATCCCGGGACTAGTCTCACCGGGGAGCTGTTTTTT. Its translation: CASSQNPGTSLTGELFF.

CDR3 loop: CAWKGRSNEKLFF. CDR3 bases: TGTGCCTGGAAGGGACGGTCCAATGAAAAACTGTTTTTT. The chain links TRBV30 to TRBJ1-4; D perhaps matches TRBD1 (5 bases). V lost 4 bases and J 5 bases, leaving 11 bases between the germline ends. Looked up from germline, CDR1 is GTSNPN and CDR2 is SVGIG (reference sequence). CDR3 length: 13 amino acids.

A word on this clone: The same CDR3 also results from other DNA sequences found in this sample. This sequence joins TRBV28 and TRBJ2-7; possible D gene TRBD2, 5 bases. The length of the CDR3 is 14 residues. CDR1 and CDR2 (germline): MDHEN, SYDVKM. The V gene lost 3 bases and the J gene lost 1 base, with 10 bases spanning the gap. The chain's CDR3 is CASSLSGDSYEQYF. CDR3 sequence (DNA): TGTGCCAGCAGTTTGAGCGGAGATTCCTACGAGCAGTACTTC.

The chain carries TRBV30 and TRBJ2-1; TRBD2 is a possible D gene (6 bases). CDR1 and CDR2 (germline): GTSNPN, SVGIG (reference sequence). Trimming left V 0 bases short and J 8 bases short, with 17 bases between. CDR3 length equals 15 residues. The CDR3 bases are TGTGCCTGGAGTGTAGCCTTGGGAGGTGGGGATGAGCAGTTCTTC. This encodes CAWSVALGGGDEQFF.

This chain connects TRBV7-2 to TRBJ2-1; 7 bases agree with TRBD2. Per germline, CDR1 SGHTA and CDR2 FQGNSA. This CDR3 comprises 15 residues. V lost 1 base, J lost 4 bases, and 4 bases stayed unmatched. In DNA, the CDR3 is TGTGCCAGCAGCTTAGGGGGAGGGCCATACAATGAGCAGTTCTTC. Amino acid sequence: CASSLGGGPYNEQFF. Supplemented by reference TRBV7-2 and TRBJ2-1, the full variable domain reads GAGVSQSPSNKVTEKGKDVELRCDPISGHTALYWYRQSLGQGLEFLIYFQGNSAPDKSGLPSDRFSAERTGGSVSTLTIQRTQQEDSAVYLCASSLGGGPYNEQFFGPGTRLTVL.

The chain is built from TRBV28 and TRBJ2-3; the match to TRBD1 covers 9 bases. This CDR3 is built from 21 residues. Germline lookup yields CDR1 MDHEN and CDR2 SYDVKM. V dropped 5 bases and J dropped 6; count of bases not matched to a gene: 27. As DNA, the CDR3 is TGTGCCAGCAGTCTCGGGACAGGGCGGTCCGGCCGGGGTGGGGACCTGGATACGCAGTATTTT. It encodes CASSLGTGRSGRGGDLDTQYF.